The subject of this entry is one T cell receptor (beta chain). The CDR3 does not close with the conserved phenylalanine or tryptophan, likely indicating a read error. Amplification yielded TCR beta CDR3 regions, with RNA transcripts as the source. Primed by the HTBI set, a first-round RT-PCR was run on the TCR CDR3. TCRdb used MiXCR to reprocess the multiplex PCR reads, holding one entry per CDR3 protein. Of hundreds of thousands of distinct CDR3 sequences listed, about a fifth are singletons. These data come from a study of T cells in Graves' hyperthyroidism and ophthalmopathy. There are 11 residues in the CDR3. Germline V gene lookup returns CDR1 SNHLY and CDR2 FYNNEI. The V gene lost 2 bases and the J gene lost 7 bases, with 5 bases spanning the gap.

The sequencing sample was made of blood. The chain carries TRBV2 and TRBJ1-1; D is undetermined. This sequence originates from a man under 40 with Graves' ophthalmopathy. CDR3 DNA: TGTGCCAGCAGTGAATGGAGTGAAGCTTTCCTT. Protein: CASSEWSEAFL.